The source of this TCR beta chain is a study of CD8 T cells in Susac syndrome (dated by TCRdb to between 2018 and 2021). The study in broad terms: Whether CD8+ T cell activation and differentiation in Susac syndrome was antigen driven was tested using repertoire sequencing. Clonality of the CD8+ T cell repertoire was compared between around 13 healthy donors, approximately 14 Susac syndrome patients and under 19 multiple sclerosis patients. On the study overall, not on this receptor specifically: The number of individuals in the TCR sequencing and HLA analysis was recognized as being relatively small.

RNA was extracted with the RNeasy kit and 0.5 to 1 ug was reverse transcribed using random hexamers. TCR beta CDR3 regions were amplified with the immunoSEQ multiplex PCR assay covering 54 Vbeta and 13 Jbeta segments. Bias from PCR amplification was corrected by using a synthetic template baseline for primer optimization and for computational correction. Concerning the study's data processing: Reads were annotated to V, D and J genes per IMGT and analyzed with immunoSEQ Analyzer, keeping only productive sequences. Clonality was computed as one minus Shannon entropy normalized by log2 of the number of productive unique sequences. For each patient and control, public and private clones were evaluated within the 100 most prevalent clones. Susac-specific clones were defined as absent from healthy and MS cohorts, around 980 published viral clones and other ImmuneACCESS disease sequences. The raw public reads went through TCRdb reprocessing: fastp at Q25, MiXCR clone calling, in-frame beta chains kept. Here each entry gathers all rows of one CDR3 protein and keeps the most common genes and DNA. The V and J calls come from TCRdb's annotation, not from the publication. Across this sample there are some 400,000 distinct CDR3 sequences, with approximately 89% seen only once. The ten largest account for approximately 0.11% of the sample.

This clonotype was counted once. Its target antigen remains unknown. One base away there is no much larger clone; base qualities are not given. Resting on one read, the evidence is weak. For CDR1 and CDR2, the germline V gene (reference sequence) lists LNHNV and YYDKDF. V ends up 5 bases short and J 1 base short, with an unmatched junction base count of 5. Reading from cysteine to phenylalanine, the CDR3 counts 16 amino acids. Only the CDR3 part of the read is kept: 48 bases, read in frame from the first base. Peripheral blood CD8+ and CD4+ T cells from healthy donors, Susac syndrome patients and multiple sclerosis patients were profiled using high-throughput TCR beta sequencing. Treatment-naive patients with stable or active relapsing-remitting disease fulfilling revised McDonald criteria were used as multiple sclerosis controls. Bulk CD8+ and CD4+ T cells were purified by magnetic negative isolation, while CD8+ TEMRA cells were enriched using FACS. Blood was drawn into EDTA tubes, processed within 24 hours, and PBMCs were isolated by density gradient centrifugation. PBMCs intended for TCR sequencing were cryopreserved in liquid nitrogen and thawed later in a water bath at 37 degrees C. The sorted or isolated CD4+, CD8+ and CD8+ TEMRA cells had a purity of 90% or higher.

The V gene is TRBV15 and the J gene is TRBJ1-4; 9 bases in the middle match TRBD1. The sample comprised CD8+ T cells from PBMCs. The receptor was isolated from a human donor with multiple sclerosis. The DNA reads TGTGCCACCAGCGGGGACAGGGCCTTAACTAATGAAAAACTGTTTTTT. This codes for CATSGDRALTNEKLFF.